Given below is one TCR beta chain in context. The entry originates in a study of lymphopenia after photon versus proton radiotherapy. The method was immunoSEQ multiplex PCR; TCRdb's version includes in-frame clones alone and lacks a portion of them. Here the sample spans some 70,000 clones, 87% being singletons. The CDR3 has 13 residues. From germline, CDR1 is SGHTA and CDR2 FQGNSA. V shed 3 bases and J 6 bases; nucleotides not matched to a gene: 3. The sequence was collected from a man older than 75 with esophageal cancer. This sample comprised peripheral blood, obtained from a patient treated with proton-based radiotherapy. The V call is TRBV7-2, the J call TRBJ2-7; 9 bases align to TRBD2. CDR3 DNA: TGTGCCAGCAGCTTCTCGCGGGAGGGCGAGCAGTACTTC. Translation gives CASSFSREGEQYF.